What follows are 29 T cell receptor beta chains derived from one specimen sequenced in a study of blood T cell repertoires in COVID-19. The protocol was immunoSEQ multiplex PCR, while the TCRdb copy is restricted to in-frame clones and leaves out a portion. Here the sample spans 200,000 to 300,000 clones, around nine tenths being singletons. Sequenced input: PBMCs or T cells enriched from blood (not recorded which). Receptors were obtained from a woman aged 25 to 39 who had recovered from COVID-19.

The rearrangement uses TRBV30 and TRBJ2-7; 8 positions match TRBD1. Germline V gene data show CDR1 as GTSNPN and CDR2 as SVGIG (reference sequence). The CDR3 has 14 residues. The ends lost 0 bases at V and 2 bases at J; junction bases unmatched: 3. For the CDR3, the DNA is TGTGCCTGGAGTGTACAACAGGGGGCCTACGAGCAGTACTTC. This translates into CAWSVQQGAYEQYF.

V and J are TRBV27 and TRBJ2-1; 9 bases fit TRBD2. The CDR3 has 13 residues. Trimming removed 8 bases from V and 4 bases from J; junction bases left unmatched: 3. Looked up from germline, CDR1 is MNHEY and CDR2 is SMNVEV (reference sequence). The CDR3 DNA reads TGTGCCAGCTGTGCGGGAGGGTACAATGAGCAGTTCTTC. As protein: CASCAGGYNEQFF.

The chain joins TRBV12-5 to TRBJ2-5, with 8 bases aligning to TRBD1. Germline V CDR1 and CDR2: LGHNT, FRNRAP. The trim removed 5 bases at V and 5 bases at J, leaving 31 bases unmatched. The CDR3 runs 22 residues. The CDR3 region is CASGPPKTNGQGSAERWETQYF. The CDR3 DNA follows: TGTGCTAGTGGTCCACCTAAGACGAACGGACAGGGTTCTGCAGAACGGTGGGAGACCCAGTACTTC.

This rearrangement joins TRBV7-8 to TRBJ1-6, with D perhaps TRBD1 (5 bases). Deletions cut 0 bases from V and 7 bases from J, with 16 bases between. Germline CDR1 SGHVS, CDR2 FQNEAQ. CDR3 size: 17 residues. The CDR3 loop is CASSLARMGGTNSPLHF. In DNA form, the CDR3 reads TGTGCCAGCAGCTTAGCTAGGATGGGGGGGACGAATTCACCCCTCCACTTT.

The chain uses TRBV7-6 and TRBJ2-1, with 10 bases lining up with TRBD2. Germline assignment: CDR1 SGHVS and CDR2 FNYEAQ. The CDR3 length is 15 residues. V was clipped by 5 bases and J by 4 bases; unmatched bases: 5. CDR3 sequence reads: CASSLGTSAYNEQFF. The CDR3 region has the DNA TGTGCCAGCAGCCTCGGGACTAGCGCTTACAATGAGCAGTTCTTC.

The V call is TRBV29-1, the J call TRBJ1-2; 10 bases are shared with TRBD1. CDR1 and CDR2 (germline): SQVTM, ANQGSEA. The J segment lost 7 bases and the V segment lost 4 bases, leaving 12 bases of the junction unmatched. The CDR3 is 15 amino acids. CDR3 in DNA: TGCAGCGTTGTAGGGAACCGGGACAGGGGTGGTGGCTACACCTTC. Amino acid sequence: CSVVGNRDRGGGYTF.

V usage is TRBV29-1 and J usage is TRBJ2-7, with 7 nucleotides matching TRBD1. Germline loops: CDR1 SQVTM, CDR2 ANQGSEA. Trimming at V came to 3 bases and at J to 2 bases, leaving 4 bases not matched to a gene. The CDR3 spans 13 residues. In nucleotides, the CDR3 is TGCAGCGTTGAGACAGGGCAACCCTACGAGCAGTACTTC. Its translation: CSVETGQPYEQYF.

This chain links TRBV7-8 with TRBJ2-7, with D perhaps matching TRBD2 (5 bases). Germline CDR1 and CDR2: SGHVS and FQNEAQ. V was cut by 5 bases and J by 7 bases, with 15 bases left in between. The CDR3 loop spans 13 amino acids. CDR3 sequence: CASSPDWRREQYF. CDR3 nucleotides: TGTGCCAGCAGCCCAGACTGGCGGAGGGAGCAGTACTTC.

This clone was detected once. The rearrangement uses TRBV5-4 and TRBJ2-3, with a possible D match to TRBD1 (5 bases). V shed 0 bases and J shed 3 bases, with 11 bases lying between them. Germline values: CDR1 SGHNT, CDR2 YYREEE (reference sequence). There are 15 residues in the CDR3. CDR3 sequence: CASSLDQGWTDTQYF. CDR3 nucleotide sequence: TGTGCCAGCAGCTTGGATCAGGGTTGGACAGATACGCAGTATTTT. The whole variable domain, remainder taken from reference TRBV5-4 and TRBJ2-3, is ETGVTQSPTHLIKTRGQQVTLRCSSQSGHNTVSWYQQALGQGPQFIFQYYREEENGRGNFPPRFSGLQFPNYSSELNVNALELDDSALYLCASSLDQGWTDTQYFGPGTRLTVL.

The chain employs TRBV28 and TRBJ2-7, with 10 bases fitting TRBD1. The germline V gene has CDR1 MDHEN and CDR2 SYDVKM. This CDR3 spans 15 amino acids. J was trimmed by 7 bases and V by 1 base; bases with no gene match: 7. The CDR3 DNA sequence: TGTGCCAGCAGTTTATCCCAGACAGGGGGCTATGAGCAGTACTTC. Protein product: CASSLSQTGGYEQYF.

The chain employs TRBV27 and TRBJ2-1; TRBD2 agrees at 7 bases. The germline CDR1 and CDR2 sequences are MNHEY and SMNVEV (reference sequence). This CDR3 is 14 amino acids long. Trimming took 6 bases from V and 10 from J; bases not matched to a gene: 12. CDR3 in amino acids: CASRPRVLADEQFF. The DNA of the CDR3 is TGTGCCAGCAGGCCCCGAGTGCTAGCGGACGAGCAGTTCTTC.

The rearrangement joins TRBV30 to TRBJ1-2, with a possible D match to TRBD1 (5 bases). V was shortened by 4 bases and J by 4 bases, with 16 bases between the two germline ends. The CDR3 loop spans 14 amino acids. Germline lookup yields CDR1 GTSNPN and CDR2 SVGIG (reference sequence). DNA for the CDR3: TGTGCCTGGACGCCAGACCAGGGTCCCTATGGCTACACCTTC. This codes for CAWTPDQGPYGYTF.

The chain recombines TRBV4-1 with TRBJ2-3; 8 bases match TRBD2. With V trimmed by 1 base and J by 4 bases, 4 bases remained unmatched. The CDR3 extends over 15 amino acids. Germline CDR1 is MGHRA and CDR2 is YSYEKL. CDR3 sequence (DNA): TGCGCCAGCAGCCAAGTCGGGACTAGGGCAGATACGCAGTATTTT. Translating gives CASSQVGTRADTQYF.

This clone was detected only once. Other nucleotide sequences from this sample produce the same CDR3. This chain joins TRBV28 and TRBJ1-1; D remains ambiguous. Germline V gives CDR1 MDHEN, CDR2 SYDVKM. V lost 9 bases and J lost 1, with 9 bases in between. The CDR3 runs to 12 residues. The CDR3 nucleotides are TGTGCCAGTAGGGAGGGGAACACTGAAGCTTTCTTT. This codes for CASREGNTEAFF.

The chain carries TRBV7-8 and TRBJ2-7; 9 bases align to TRBD1. V shed 4 bases and J 5 bases; nucleotides not matched to a gene: 3. The CDR3 has 13 residues. Germline V gene lookup returns CDR1 SGHVS and CDR2 FQNEAQ. CDR3 protein: CASSWDRENEQYF. In nucleotides, the CDR3 is TGTGCCAGCAGCTGGGACAGGGAGAACGAGCAGTACTTC.

As DNA, the CDR3 is TGTGCCAGCAGAACCAGGCCTGAGAACACTGAAGCTTTCTTT. The encoded protein is CASRTRPENTEAFF. V gene TRBV28 combines with J gene TRBJ1-1; unclear D gene. Germline V gives CDR1 MDHEN, CDR2 SYDVKM. This CDR3 is built from 14 residues. V lost 6 bases and J lost 1, with 12 bases in between. Using reference TRBV28 and TRBJ1-1 for the parts outside the CDR3, the full variable domain is DVKVTQSSRYLVKRTGEKVFLECVQDMDHENMFWYRQDPGLGLRLIYFSYDVKMKEKGDIPEGYSVSREKKERFSLILESASTNQTSMYLCASRTRPENTEAFFGQGTRLTVV.

V and J are TRBV4-1 and TRBJ1-3; D ambiguous. CDR3 size: 18 residues. Germline CDR1 MGHRA, CDR2 YSYEKL. V lost 0 bases, J lost 0 bases, and 15 bases lay in between. CDR3 in DNA: TGCGCCAGCAGCCAAGATCCTGGCGGGATCCTCTCTGGAAACACCATATATTTT. Amino acids: CASSQDPGGILSGNTIYF.

The rearrangement uses TRBV9 and TRBJ2-1; 8 bases are a match to TRBD2. V was pared by 4 bases and J by 4 bases, with 7 bases of the junction left unmatched. Germline loops: CDR1 SGDLS, CDR2 YYNGEE. CDR3 length: 15 amino acids. The CDR3 loop is CASSPTSGSYNEQFF. As DNA, the CDR3 is TGTGCCAGCAGCCCCACTAGCGGCAGTTACAATGAGCAGTTCTTC. The full variable domain, rest sourced from reference TRBV9 and TRBJ2-1, is DSGVTQTPKHLITATGQRVTLRCSPRSGDLSVYWYQQSLDQGLQFLIQYYNGEERAKGNILERFSAQQFPDLHSELNLSSLELGDSALYFCASSPTSGSYNEQFFGPGTRLTVL.

The chain carries TRBV6-5 and TRBJ2-1; TRBD2 matches at 9 bases. Germline V gene sequence: CDR1 MNHEY, CDR2 SVGAGI. Trimming removed 2 bases from V and 8 bases from J; junction bases left unmatched: 4. The CDR3 contains 14 residues. Here the CDR3 reads CASSYAGGPHEQFF. CDR3 DNA sequence: TGTGCCAGCAGTTACGCGGGAGGGCCCCATGAGCAGTTCTTC.

The chain has TRBV19 and TRBJ1-5, with D unresolved. V lost 8 bases and J lost 0, with 5 bases in between. Per the germline V gene, CDR1 is LNHDA and CDR2 is SQIVND (reference sequence). This CDR3 spans 12 amino acids. The CDR3 DNA reads TGTGCCAGTTCTTATAGCAATCAGCCCCAGCATTTT. As protein: CASSYSNQPQHF.

In regard to this clone: Possible read error: a much larger clone is one base away. The chain links TRBV13 to TRBJ1-1; no clear D. The CDR3 has 12 amino acids. The germline gives CDR1 PRHDT, CDR2 FYEKMQ (reference sequence). Deletions cut 3 bases from V and 0 bases from J, with 2 bases between. CDR3 sequence (DNA): TGTGCCAGCAGCTTCGTGAACACTGAAGCTTTCTTT. Amino acid sequence: CASSFVNTEAFF.

This rearrangement joins TRBV6-1 to TRBJ2-7; D ambiguous. Between the trimmed V and J ends, which lost 2 bases and 6 bases, there was a span of 8 bases. Germline V gene data show CDR1 as MNHNS and CDR2 as SASEGT. The CDR3 loop spans 12 amino acids. This chain's CDR3 is CASSELLVEQYF. The DNA of the CDR3 is TGTGCCAGCAGTGAACTTCTTGTCGAGCAGTACTTC.

The chain carries TRBV7-6 and TRBJ2-1; maybe TRBD2 (6 bases). The germline V gene encodes CDR1 SGHVS and CDR2 FNYEAQ. This CDR3 contains 17 residues. Between the trimmed V and J ends, which lost 4 bases and 4 bases, there was a span of 20 bases. CDR3 residues: CASSSPQRSGKYNEQFF. CDR3 DNA sequence: TGTGCCAGCAGCTCCCCACAACGTAGCGGAAAATACAATGAGCAGTTCTTC.

This clone occurred once. CDR3 in amino acids: CASSSEKSSGNTIYF. The CDR3 bases are TGTGCCAGTAGTAGCGAGAAAAGCTCTGGAAACACCATATATTTT. V usage is TRBV19 and J usage is TRBJ1-3; D is undetermined. V was pared by 4 bases and J by 0 bases, with 10 bases between. The germline V gene encodes CDR1 LNHDA and CDR2 SQIVND (reference sequence). This CDR3 is 15 amino acids long. Based on the CDR3 plus reference TRBV19 and TRBJ1-3, the full variable domain is DGGITQSPKYLFRKEGQNVTLSCEQNLNHDAMYWYRQDPGQGLRLIYYSQIVNDFQKGDIAEGYSVSREKKESFPLTVTSAQKNPTAFYLCASSSEKSSGNTIYFGEGSWLTVV.

J is TRBJ1-2 and V is TRBV30; TRBD1 agrees at 9 bases. Germline V CDR1 and CDR2: GTSNPN, SVGIG (reference sequence). This CDR3 comprises 14 residues. V was pared by 0 bases and J by 7 bases, with 6 bases of the junction left unmatched. Written as DNA, the CDR3 is TGTGCCTGGAGTGTACAGGGGGCAAGATCTGGCTACACCTTC. This codes for CAWSVQGARSGYTF.

The rearrangement links TRBV7-3 to TRBJ1-6; D is uncertain. Germline V CDR1 and CDR2: SGHTA, FQGTGA. This CDR3 region has 16 residues. Trimming took off 5 bases at V and 0 bases at J, with 11 bases between the two ends. The CDR3 DNA sequence: TGTGCCAGCAGCGCCTCTCCGAGCTCCTATAATTCACCCCTCCACTTT. Its protein product is CASSASPSSYNSPLHF.

The CDR3 DNA reads TGTGCCAGCAGGGCCCCTGCGACAGGGGGACATGGCTACACCTTC. As protein: CASRAPATGGHGYTF. The gene calls are TRBV28 and TRBJ1-2; 9 bases agree with TRBD1. Germline loops: CDR1 MDHEN, CDR2 SYDVKM. The V segment lost 6 bases and the J segment 6 bases; nucleotides outside the gene matches: 11. The CDR3 has 15 residues.

This clone was detected only once. The genes are TRBV24-1 and TRBJ1-2; D remains unclear. V lost 5 bases and J 7 bases, leaving 10 bases between the germline ends. The CDR3 spans 12 residues. CDR1 is KGHDR and CDR2 is SFDVKD in the germline V gene. CDR3 loop: CATSGDSGGYTF. CDR3 coding DNA: TGTGCCACCAGTGGTGATAGCGGTGGCTACACCTTC.

This chain uses TRBV2 with TRBJ1-5, with 8 bases that match TRBD1. The CDR3 consists of 14 residues. With 5 bases clipped from V and 6 bases from J, the junction kept 6 bases outside the gene matches. Germline V CDR1 and CDR2: SNHLY, FYNNEI. As DNA, the CDR3 is TGTGCCAGCAGTCCCGACAGGGGAGGTCAGCCCCAGCATTTT. Protein sequence: CASSPDRGGQPQHF.